Shown below are 15 T cell receptor beta chains from a single sample sequenced in a study of molecular identifiers for immune sequencing clone quantification. TCRdb reprocessed the PCR reads via MiXCR and lists one record per CDR3 protein. Of more than 450,000 distinct CDR3 sequences listed, roughly 25% are singletons. The sample was naive CD8+ T cells from blood, with Jurkat cell RNA spiked in. Subset in this sample: FACS-sorted CD8+CD4-CCR7+CD45RA+ naive T cells. Receptors were obtained from a human donor in good health. Some libraries in this study had Jurkat cell RNA spiked in.

This clonotype was counted many times. V usage is TRBV2 and J usage is TRBJ2-7; D ambiguous. The germline V gene has CDR1 SNHLY and CDR2 FYNNEI. Deletions cut 8 bases from V and 2 bases from J, with 7 bases between. The CDR3 consists of 11 residues. The CDR3 DNA sequence: TGTGCCAGCGAAGTCGCCTACGAGCAGTACTTC. It specifies CASEVAYEQYF.

The CDR3 spells CASRNGGVGELFF. In DNA form, the CDR3 reads TGTGCCAGCAGAAACGGGGGGGTCGGGGAGCTGTTTTTT. The chain uses TRBV12-3 or TRBV12-4 and TRBJ2-2; 8 nucleotides match TRBD2. V shed 6 bases, J shed 7 bases, and the junction held 4 bases outside the gene matches. This CDR3 region has 13 residues.

The chain employs TRBV27 and TRBJ1-2, with unresolved D. This CDR3 spans 13 amino acids. The ends were cut back, 4 bases at V and 2 bases at J, with 8 bases in the middle. Germline lookup yields CDR1 MNHEY and CDR2 SMNVEV (reference sequence). The CDR3 nucleotides read TGTGCCAGCAGTTGGGCCGAGAACTATGGCTACACCTTC. Protein: CASSWAENYGYTF.

The V and J genes are TRBV4-1 and TRBJ2-3; the D is unclear. The CDR3 consists of 12 residues. V lost 9 bases and J 1 base, leaving 8 bases between the germline ends. Per germline, CDR1 MGHRA and CDR2 YSYEKL. The CDR3 DNA follows: TGCGCCAGACCAAGCGGCACAGATACGCAGTATTTT. Translating it yields CARPSGTDTQYF.

On this clonotype: A much bigger clone sits one base away, suggesting this may be a read error. The J gene is TRBJ2-3, the V gene TRBV9, with TRBD1 as a possible D gene (6 bases). This CDR3 has 15 residues. CDR1 is SGDLS and CDR2 is YYNGEE in the germline V gene. Between the trimmed V and J ends, which lost 0 bases and 10 bases, there was a span of 18 bases. The CDR3 loop is CASSVAGTGQDAQYF. CDR3 nucleotide sequence: TGTGCCAGCAGCGTAGCTGGCACAGGGCAGGATGCGCAGTATTTT.

This clonotype was observed a few times. The chain has TRBV2 and TRBJ2-7; 7 bases agree with TRBD1. CDR3 length: 13 residues. The germline CDR1 and CDR2 sequences are SNHLY and FYNNEI. The junction had 7 bases not matched to a gene; V was cut back by 7 bases and J by 4 bases. The CDR3 spells CASNDREGYEQYF. The CDR3 region has the DNA TGTGCCAGCAACGACAGGGAAGGGTACGAGCAGTACTTC.

A few counts support this clonotype. This chain links TRBV20-1 with TRBJ2-7, with 13 positions matching TRBD2. The CDR3 loop spans 18 amino acids. J gave up 2 bases and V 3 bases, and 13 bases lay outside the gene matches. CDR1 DFQATT and CDR2 SNEGSKA come from the germline V gene (reference sequence). The CDR3 nucleotides read TGCAGTGCTAGTACCGCGGATTCACTAGCGGGAGGGCCCTACGAGCAGTACTTC. This gives the protein CSASTADSLAGGPYEQYF.

About this clonotype itself: A much larger clone differs from this one at a single base, so this may be a read error. This rearrangement joins TRBV7-9 to TRBJ2-7; TRBD2 might be the D (5 bases). This CDR3 has 15 amino acids. Germline loops: CDR1 SEHNR, CDR2 FQNEAQ (reference sequence). CDR3 loop: CASSPTPDYSCEQYF. CDR3 sequence (DNA): TGTGCCAGCAGCCCGACACCCGACTACTCCTGCGAGCAGTACTTC.

This clonotype came up a few times. The chain is built from TRBV5-6 and TRBJ2-7; D not certain. CDR1 and CDR2 from the germline V gene are SGHDT and YYEEEE. The CDR3 has 12 amino acids. V lost 0 bases and J lost 6, with 7 bases in between. The CDR3 sequence: CASSLARVEQYF. The CDR3 DNA reads as TGTGCCAGCAGCTTGGCCCGCGTCGAGCAGTACTTC.

For this clonotype: Given a much more abundant clone one base away, this may be a read error. This chain uses TRBV5-1 with TRBJ1-1, with no clear D. CDR1 is SGHRS, CDR2 YFSETQ, per germline. CDR3 size: 12 residues. CDR3 amino acids: CSSSLMDTEAFF. The CDR3 DNA is TGCTCCAGCAGCTTAATGGACACTGAAGCTTTCTTT.

J is TRBJ2-2 and V is TRBV4-1, with D possibly matching TRBD2 (6 bases). The germline CDR1 and CDR2 sequences are MGHRA and YSYEKL. Between the trimmed V and J ends, which lost 4 bases and 3 bases, there was a span of 15 bases. The CDR3 consists of 16 residues. The CDR3 region is CASSPGVGLDTGELFF. CDR3 DNA: TGCGCCAGCAGCCCGGGAGTAGGGTTGGACACCGGGGAGCTGTTTTTT.

As for this clonotype: This likely comes from a read error, as the CDR3 has no conserved phenylalanine or tryptophan at its end. The V and J genes are TRBV7-9 and TRBJ2-6, with D tentatively TRBD2 (5 bases). CDR3 length: 18 residues. The V gene lost 1 base and the J gene lost 4 bases, with 17 bases spanning the gap. Germline V gene data show CDR1 as SEHNR and CDR2 as FQNEAQ (reference sequence). CDR3 DNA sequence: TGTGCCAGCAGCTTAGGGGTAGCGTGGGCTCTGGGGGCCAACGTCCTGACTTAC. It specifies CASSLGVAWALGANVLTY.

V gene TRBV5-1 combines with J gene TRBJ1-1; D not resolved. Germline CDR1 is SGHRS and CDR2 is YFSETQ. V gave up 1 base and J gave up 7 bases, with 14 bases separating them. There are 14 residues in the CDR3. CDR3 loop: CASSLISGGIEAFF. The CDR3 nucleotides read TGCGCCAGCAGCTTGATCTCAGGCGGAATTGAAGCTTTCTTT.

This sequence joins TRBV27 and TRBJ1-6; 7 bases agree with TRBD1. J was trimmed by 6 bases and V by 11 bases; bases with no gene match: 10. CDR3 length: 14 amino acids. Germline CDR1 reads MNHEY; CDR2 reads SMNVEV (reference sequence). The CDR3: CARPRGQVNSPLHF. In DNA, the CDR3 is TGTGCCCGACCACGAGGACAGGTTAATTCACCCCTCCACTTT.

This clonotype was seen more than once but under ten times. The rearrangement joins TRBV13 to TRBJ1-3, with 7 bases lining up with TRBD1. CDR3 length: 16 amino acids. Germline CDR1 reads PRHDT; CDR2 reads FYEKMQ (reference sequence). V was clipped by 5 bases and J by 0 bases; unmatched bases: 7. The CDR3 region is CASSITGVHSGNTIYF. The DNA of the CDR3 is TGTGCCAGCAGCATCACAGGGGTCCACTCTGGAAACACCATATATTTT.